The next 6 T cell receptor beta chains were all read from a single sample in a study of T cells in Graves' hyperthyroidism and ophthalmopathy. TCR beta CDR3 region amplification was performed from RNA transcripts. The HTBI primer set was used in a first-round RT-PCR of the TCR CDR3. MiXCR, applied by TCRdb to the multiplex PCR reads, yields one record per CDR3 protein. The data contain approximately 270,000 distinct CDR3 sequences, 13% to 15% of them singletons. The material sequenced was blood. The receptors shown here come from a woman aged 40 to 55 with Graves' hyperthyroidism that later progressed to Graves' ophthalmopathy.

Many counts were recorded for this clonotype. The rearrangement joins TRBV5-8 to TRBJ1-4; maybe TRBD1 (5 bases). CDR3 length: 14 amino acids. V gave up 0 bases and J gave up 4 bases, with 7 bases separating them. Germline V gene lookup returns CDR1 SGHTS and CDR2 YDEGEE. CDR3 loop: CASSLAQGNEKLFF. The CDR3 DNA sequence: TGTGCCAGCAGCTTGGCTCAGGGTAATGAAAAACTGTTTTTT. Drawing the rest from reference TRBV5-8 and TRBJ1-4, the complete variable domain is EAGVTQSPTHLIKTRGQQATLRCSPISGHTSVYWYQQALGLGLQFLLWYDEGEERNRGNFPPRFSGRQFPNYSSELNVNALELEDSALYLCASSLAQGNEKLFFGSGTQLSVL.

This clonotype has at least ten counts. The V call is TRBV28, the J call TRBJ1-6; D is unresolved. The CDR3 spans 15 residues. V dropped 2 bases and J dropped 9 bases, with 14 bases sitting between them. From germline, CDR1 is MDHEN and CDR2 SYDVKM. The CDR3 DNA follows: TGTGCCAGCAGTTTAATTGGGCCTGCGGGTTCACCCCTCCACTTT. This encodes CASSLIGPAGSPLHF.

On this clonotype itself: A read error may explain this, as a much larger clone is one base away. CDR3 sequence: CAGSRFGQGNQPQHF. The CDR3 DNA reads TGTGCCGGCAGCAGATTCGGACAGGGCAATCAGCCCCAGCATTTT. The rearrangement joins TRBV27 to TRBJ1-5; 7 nucleotides line up with TRBD1. The CDR3 has 15 amino acids. CDR1 is MNHEY and CDR2 is SMNVEV in the germline V gene (reference sequence).

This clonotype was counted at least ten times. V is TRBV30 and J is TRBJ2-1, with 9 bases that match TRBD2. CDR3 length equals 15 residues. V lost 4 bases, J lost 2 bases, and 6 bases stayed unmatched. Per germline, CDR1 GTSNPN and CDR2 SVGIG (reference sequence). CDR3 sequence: CAWIPGLAPYNEQFF. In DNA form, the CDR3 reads TGTGCCTGGATTCCGGGACTAGCTCCCTACAATGAGCAGTTCTTC.

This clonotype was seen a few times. The chain's CDR3 is CASSLKDRVTGELFF. The DNA of the CDR3 is TGTGCCAGCAGCTTAAAGGACAGGGTTACCGGGGAGCTGTTTTTT. The rearrangement links TRBV7-9 to TRBJ2-2; TRBD1 matches 8 bases. In germline, CDR1 is SEHNR, CDR2 FQNEAQ (reference sequence). The CDR3 sequence is 15 residues long. J gave up 5 bases and V 2 bases, and 4 bases lay outside the gene matches.

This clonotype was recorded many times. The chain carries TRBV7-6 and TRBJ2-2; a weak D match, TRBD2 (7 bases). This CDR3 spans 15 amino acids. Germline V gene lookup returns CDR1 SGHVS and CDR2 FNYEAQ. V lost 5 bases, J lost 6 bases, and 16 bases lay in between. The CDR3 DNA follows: TGTGCCAGCAGCCCTGTAGGGGGGGCTCCCGGGGAGCTGTTTTTT. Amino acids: CASSPVGGAPGELFF.